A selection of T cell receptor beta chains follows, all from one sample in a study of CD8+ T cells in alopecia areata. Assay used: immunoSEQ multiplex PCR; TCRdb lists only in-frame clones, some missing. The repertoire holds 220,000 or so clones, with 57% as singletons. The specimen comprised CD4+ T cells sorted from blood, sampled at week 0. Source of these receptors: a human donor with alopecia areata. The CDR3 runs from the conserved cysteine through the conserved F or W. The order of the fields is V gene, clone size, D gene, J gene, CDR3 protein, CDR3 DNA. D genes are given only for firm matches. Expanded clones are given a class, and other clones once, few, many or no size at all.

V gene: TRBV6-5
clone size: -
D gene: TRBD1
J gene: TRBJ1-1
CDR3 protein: CASSDRGSLTEAFF
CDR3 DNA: TGTGCCAGCAGTGACAGGGGTTCTCTCACTGAAGCTTTCTTT

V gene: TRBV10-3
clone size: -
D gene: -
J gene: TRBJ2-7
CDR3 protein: CAISRGTANEQYF
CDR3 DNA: TGTGCCATCAGCCGGGGGACGGCCAACGAGCAGTACTTC

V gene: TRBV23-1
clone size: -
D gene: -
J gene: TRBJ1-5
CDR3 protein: CASSRSGSYGSNQPQHF
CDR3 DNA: TGCGCCAGCAGTCGATCGGGCTCCTATGGAAGCAATCAGCCCCAGCATTTT

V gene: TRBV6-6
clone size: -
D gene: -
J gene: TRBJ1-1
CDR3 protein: CASSWQLKGAFF
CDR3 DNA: TGTGCCAGCAGTTGGCAGCTGAAGGGAGCTTTCTTT

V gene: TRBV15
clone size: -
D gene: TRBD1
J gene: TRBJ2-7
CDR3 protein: CATSRGGQSFLSYEQYF
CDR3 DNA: TGTGCCACCAGCAGAGGGGGACAGAGTTTCCTTTCCTACGAGCAGTACTTC

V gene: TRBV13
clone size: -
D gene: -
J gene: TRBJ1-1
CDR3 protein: CASSTYSITEAFF
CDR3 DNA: TGTGCCAGCAGCACCTACAGCATCACTGAAGCTTTCTTT

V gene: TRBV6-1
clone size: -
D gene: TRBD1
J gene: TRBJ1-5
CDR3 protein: CASSARTGGSNQPQHF
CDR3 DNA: TGTGCCAGCAGTGCTAGGACAGGGGGAAGCAATCAGCCCCAGCATTTT

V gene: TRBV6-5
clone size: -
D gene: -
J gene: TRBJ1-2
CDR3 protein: CASSRTGSYGYTF
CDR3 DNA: TGTGCCAGCAGCCGTACAGGGTCCTATGGCTACACCTTC

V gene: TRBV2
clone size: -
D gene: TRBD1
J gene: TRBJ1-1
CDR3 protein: CAGIRDRNTEAFF
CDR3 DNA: TGTGCCGGAATCCGGGACAGGAACACTGAAGCTTTCTTT

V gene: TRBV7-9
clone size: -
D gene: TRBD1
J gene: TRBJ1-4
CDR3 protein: CASSWDRGASEKLFF
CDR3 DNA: TGTGCCAGCAGCTGGGACAGGGGGGCATCTGAAAAACTGTTTTTT

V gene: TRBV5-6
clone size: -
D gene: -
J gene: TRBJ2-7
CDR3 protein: CASSFSGHPYEQYF
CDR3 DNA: TGTGCCAGCAGCTTCTCAGGGCATCCCTACGAGCAGTACTTC

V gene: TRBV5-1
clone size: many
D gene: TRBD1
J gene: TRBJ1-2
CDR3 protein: CASSSGTGSAIYGYTF
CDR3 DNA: TGCGCCAGCAGCTCCGGGACAGGGAGCGCGATCTATGGCTACACCTTC

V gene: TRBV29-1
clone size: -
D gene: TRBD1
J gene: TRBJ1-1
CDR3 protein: CSVGDRDTEAFF
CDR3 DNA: TGCAGCGTAGGAGACAGGGATACTGAAGCTTTCTTT

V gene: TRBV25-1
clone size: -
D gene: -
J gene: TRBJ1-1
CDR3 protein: CASSEWGSGAEAFF
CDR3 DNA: TGTGCCAGCAGTGAATGGGGGTCCGGGGCTGAAGCTTTCTTT

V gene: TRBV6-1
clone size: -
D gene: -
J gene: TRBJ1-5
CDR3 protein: CATLPTARFQPQHF
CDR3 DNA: TGTGCCACCCTCCCGACAGCTCGGTTCCAGCCCCAGCATTTT

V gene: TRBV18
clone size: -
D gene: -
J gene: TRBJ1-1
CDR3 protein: CASFADSKTEAFF
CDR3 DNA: TGTGCCAGCTTTGCGGACAGTAAGACTGAAGCTTTCTTT